This T cell receptor beta chain stems from a study of cytomegalovirus exposure and HLA in healthy donors (dated by TCRdb to between 2016 and 2019). For the wider study: In an earlier analysis of roughly 500 of the donors, about 260 Gb of sequence data and 90 million to 120 million unique TCR beta sequences from roughly 190 million T cells were reported. Around 330 gigabases of sequencing data and approximately 91 million unique TCR sequences made up an early release that covered around 640 HLA-typed donors. Of the 300 to 450 genotyped donors, roughly 85% fell in the genetic ancestry cluster associated with self-reported Caucasian donors. The study aimed to test whether signatures of past pathogen exposure could be identified by cataloging public T cell receptors. The T cell repertoires of several hundred subjects were profiled by immunosequencing and related to cytomegalovirus serostatus. Along with the approximately 700-subject first cohort, a separate validation cohort of more than 90 different subjects was used. High-throughput TCR immunosequencing, statistical association of individual TCRs with disease status, and machine learning were combined to predict cytomegalovirus infection status. In a later analysis, previously published TCR beta repertoires from 670 or so donors were re-analyzed and high-resolution HLA genotyping was added so that TCR occurrence patterns could be studied. In the later analysis, no new phenotypic data were used to find candidate immune exposures; instead, reliance was placed on TCR beta sequences and their occurrence across donors. In an earlier analysis of more than 550 of the donors, high-throughput TCR beta sequencing was used to judge whether each TCR beta V gene segment behaved as functional or pseudogenic. Donor age, sex, ethnicity and CMV serostatus were compiled alongside the repertoire data. A later genetic analysis took genome-wide SNP genotypes for about three fifths of the 666 donors and used that subset as a discovery cohort. Every discovery cohort repertoire had been produced on one sequencing platform. HLA typing included class I and class II loci at four-digit resolution. Typing coverage differed by locus: A, B, C, DRB1 and DQB1 were typed in roughly 629-640 donors, DQA1 in 522, DPA1 in 606, and DPB1 in around 490. Four or five DR-DQ haplotypes were handled as single units for association and clustering because linkage in the cohort was strong. Among some 400 genotyped donors of the cohort, an average of approximately 240,000 unique TCR beta nucleotide sequences was sequenced per donor, of which approximately 18% were non-productive. What the research found in general, with its limitations: Correlated functional status among segregating V segments might reflect linkage disequilibrium, but an unknown experimental factor could not be ruled out. A later analysis found that HLA-associated TCR beta chains were more clonally expanded and had lower generation probabilities than equally common non-associated chains. Presence/absence analyses assumed roughly uniform sequencing depth across donors, an assumption that may not hold. A later genetic analysis reported fewer N-insertions in productive TCRs among donors in an Asian-associated ancestry cluster than the roughly 700-donor mean. Because HLA typing was unavailable for some donors at each locus, only the typed subset was used in association tests. In this cohort, only TCR beta chains were sequenced, and detectable features were limited by the absence of alpha or paired-chain data. A cluster of highly shared sequence variants was judged likely to represent a technical artifact of the sequencing pipeline. Most TCR sequences were seen in very few donors, while some public TCRs were found in many individuals. Most CMV-associated TCR beta chains appeared to be HLA-restricted in a later analysis, and the HLA associations seemed to be driven largely by CMV exposure. In a later analysis, the rate of TCR association differed among HLA loci, with DRB1 alleles having the most associated TCRs and HLA-C alleles having the fewest. A later genetic analysis associated a missense DCLRE1C variant with V-gene and J-gene trimming of TCR beta chains, and an independent cohort replicated the association. According to a later analysis, parvovirus B19, influenza, CMV and Epstein-Barr virus appeared linked to several top co-occurrence clusters. CMV serostatus was the only immune exposure information available for the cohort. In the study, approximately 150 TCR beta chains were listed as associated with cytomegalovirus. Because the 87-base-pair reads could not distinguish some IMGT-functional V segments, including TRBV6-2 and TRBV6-3, those segments were excluded. The classifier was reported to diagnose cytomegalovirus status with high specificity and sensitivity in both the original cohort and the validation cohort. The authors suggested that the approach could potentially be generalized to other disease states and immunological phenotypes. A further reported finding was that TCR beta sequences accurately predicted the HLA-A and HLA-B alleles for most subjects in the first cohort. Assigning TCR associations to individual alleles was difficult when HLA alleles, especially DR and DQ, strongly co-occurred. In vitro tests confirmed that a few of the cytomegalovirus-associated TCR beta chains recognize cytomegalovirus antigens. An earlier analysis of around 540 of the donors showed that most TCR beta V segments appeared in productive rearrangements either about 87% or about 30% of the time, which broadly matched IMGT annotations. In a later analysis, some 17,000 TCR beta sequences were associated with specific HLA alleles at a false discovery rate of 0.05. Because counts were too low, 15 to 20 rarely observed V segments, including chromosome 9 orphons, were excluded from the earlier analysis of a few hundred of the donors.

The cohort comprised 670 or so healthy bone marrow donors. All cohort members were sampled while nominally healthy, although unrecorded immune exposures were likely present. The donor tested CMV seronegative and was one of the 352 seronegative cohort members. A peripheral blood sample was provided by each donor, and peripheral blood mononuclear cells were used for TCR beta sequencing. Genomic DNA was extracted from the blood cell samples with the Qiagen DNeasy Blood Extraction Kit. Receptor libraries were prepared by the immunoSEQ multiplex PCR assay. The multiplex PCR relied on a mix of 60 forward primers for TCR Vbeta segments and 13 reverse primers for TCR Jbeta segments. The CDR3 region of rearranged TCR beta genes was amplified from genomic DNA with a multiplex PCR assay. The amplified TCR beta libraries were sequenced on the Illumina HiSeq System as 87-base-pair reads. As for the authors' bioinformatics: Across the 670 or so repertoires, a later analysis counted 78 million or so unique TCR beta chains, some 11 million of which were shared by at least two donors. Raw reads were error-corrected and collapsed into unique sequences by a nearest-neighbor algorithm in which closely related sequences were merged to remove PCR and sequencing errors. CDR3 sequences were aligned to IMGT reference sequences to assign V, D and J gene segments. For a sequence to be retained, at least a six-nucleotide match to both a V gene segment and a J gene segment was required. Rearrangements were classified as productive when the CDR3 lacked stop codons and remained in frame with V and J, and all other rearrangements were classified as non-productive. CDR3 was defined by IMGT convention, running from the second conserved V-encoded cysteine to the conserved J-encoded phenylalanine. The earlier analysis of 450 to 750 of the donors excluded any sequence lacking an unambiguous match to a single V gene segment. An earlier analysis of just under 600 of the donors called V segments functional above 56.7% productive rearrangements and segregating when the between-donor standard deviation exceeded 5%. A statistical classification framework was built to diagnose cytomegalovirus status from the catalog of TCR beta chain sequences. In a later analysis, V and J genes were assigned by comparing TCR nucleotide sequences against IMGT/GENE-DB human TR gene sequences. The TCRdist pipeline was used in a later analysis to assign CDR3 sequences and most-parsimonious VDJ recombination scenarios. In a later analysis, each TCR beta chain was defined by its CDR3 amino acid sequence together with its V-gene family, and reads without a unique V-gene family were excluded. As a way to deal with suspected cross-contamination and a sequencing artifact, a later analysis dropped 450 to 700 nucleotide sequences that were highly shared and had low generation probability. In a later analysis, a clonal expansion index for each public chain was calculated from normalized within-repertoire ranks of inferred template counts. In a later analysis, generation probabilities were computed using a VDJ recombination model fitted to out-of-frame rearrangements, and the results were checked against IGoR. In a later analysis, TCR-TCR, TCR-HLA and TCR-CMV co-occurrence was scored with hypergeometric tests, and a repertoire-size bias correction was applied to TCR pairs. In a later analysis, false discovery rates were estimated by permuting HLA or CMV assignments 20 times. In a later analysis, co-occurring TCRs were grouped with DBSCAN, and TCRdist sequence similarity was added when clustering was performed within HLA-allele-positive subsets. Co-occurrence clustering excluded repertoires with fewer than 30,000 or more than 120,000 public chains, plus five with anomalous nucleotide sharing. TCRdb took over this immuneACCESS table, retaining in-frame rearrangements with V and J assigned. Such tables are incomplete; in checked studies, under half of the missing clones stem from an unresolved V gene, and the remainder is unexplained. V, J and clone size are taken as reported in that table, and D and trimming were inferred from the DNA itself. The sample has roughly 160,000 clones on record, about 80% of them singletons. Approximately 1.3% of the sample is held by the ten biggest clonotypes.

The junction shows trimming of 1 base on V and 10 bases on J, and the gene matches do not reach 9 bases of it. Reading from cysteine to phenylalanine, the CDR3 counts 15 amino acids. Left in the record is the CDR3 DNA by itself, 45 bases read in frame from the first base. The germline V gene specifies SGHVS as CDR1 and FNYEAQ as CDR2. Notes on this clone: What this receptor recognizes is not known. Qualities for individual bases were not recorded, and no much larger clone is one base off.

The receptor's source is a man younger than 40 in good health and CMV-seronegative. The chain is encoded by TRBV7-6 joined to TRBJ2-1, with 8 junctional bases fitting TRBD1. What was sequenced was PBMCs. The DNA sequence is given as TGTGCCAGCAGCTTAGTTGGCAGGGGGCCTTCAGAGCAGTTCTTC. It is translated as CASSLVGRGPSEQFF.